This entry describes one T cell receptor beta chain. The target antigen is unknown. A multiplex PCR was run with 60 Vbeta primers and 13 Jbeta primers. TCRdb's copy holds only in-frame clones and misses some; the assay was immunoSEQ multiplex PCR. This sample's table has 130,000 to 150,000 clones. These data are taken from a study of cytomegalovirus exposure and HLA in healthy donors. Deletions cut 0 bases from V and 0 bases from J, with 18 bases between. The CDR3 consists of 19 residues. The germline V gene encodes CDR1 LGHNA and CDR2 YSLEER. Broader study findings: Sequencing artifact likely explains a cluster of highly shared sequence variants. Certain indistinguishable V segments, among them TRBV6-2 and TRBV6-3, were excluded.

These donors, healthy bone marrow donors, were studied. Sample: PBMCs. This chain joins TRBV4-3 and TRBJ2-1, with a weak D call TRBD2 (6 bases). The clonotype originates from a man aged 35 to 55 in good health and CMV-seronegative. The DNA for the CDR3 is TGCGCCAGCAGCCAAGAACTCCCGCTGACTAGTACCTCCTACAATGAGCAGTTCTTC. Translating gives CASSQELPLTSTSYNEQFF.